This T cell receptor (beta chain) was documented in a study of Graves' ophthalmopathy and Graves' hyperthyroidism (dated by TCRdb to the late 2010s). General notes on the study: Peripheral blood was collected before any treatment was given, at the time of initial diagnosis. T-cell repertoires of thyroid tissue and blood were compared in 5 or 6 hyperthyroidism patients. The study used TCR beta repertoire signatures to distinguish Graves' ophthalmopathy from Graves' hyperthyroidism and to predict progression to ophthalmopathy. Following sampling, methimazole starting at 30 mg daily was administered to hyperthyroidism patients, and high-dose intravenous methylprednisolone was administered to ophthalmopathy patients. To explore V-J signatures that separate ophthalmopathy from hyperthyroidism, a discovery set of around 97 patients was enrolled, consisting of approximately 44 with ophthalmopathy and roughly 59 with stable hyperthyroidism. An independent validation cohort was composed of some 19 hyperthyroidism patients and 15 to 17 patients who later progressed from hyperthyroidism to ophthalmopathy. The roughly 90 discovery patients were divided at random into training and test sets in a 7:3 ratio. In total, around 140 blood samples were TCR-sequenced: 40 to 45 ophthalmopathy, over 70 hyperthyroidism and some 17 hyperthyroidism-to-ophthalmopathy patients. Study-level results and caveats: In cross-validation, the 13-signature model distinguished ophthalmopathy from stable hyperthyroidism with approximately 90% sensitivity and over 81% specificity, while in the test set the corresponding values were about 80% and 75%. Most of the expanded thyroid clonotypes with a frequency above 0.001 were also detected in blood, and it was suggested that the thyroid immune response may be reflected by blood repertoires. Sample size was not statistically predetermined, and group allocation was not concealed from the investigators. In validation, the model predicted ophthalmopathy progression with about 64% sensitivity and roughly 72% specificity; approximately 12 predicted patients were CT-confirmed with GO in a median of approximately 6.5 months.

This clonotype was detected ten times or more. Its target antigen remains unknown. Within one base of it there is no much larger clone, and no base qualities were kept. For repertoire sequencing, TCR beta CDR3 regions were amplified from RNA transcripts. The first round was an RT-PCR using HTBI primers with the Qiagen OneStep RT-PCR kit, and this first round was followed by a second-round multiplex PCR, then size selection and purification. Libraries were sequenced paired-end with 100 bp reads on an Illumina HiSeq2000. The original pipeline was this. SOAPnuke was used to process the reads, removing any read that contained adapters or uncalled bases, had a mean Phred below 15, or lacked an exact match to the constant primer or identifier. COPE v1.2.5 was used to merge the high-quality paired reads. Unique nucleotide sequences were defined as clonotypes and aligned to IMGT TRB V, D and J references using MiTCR v1.1. The analysis was limited to V-J combinations with a frequency above 0.0001, which together covered over 98% of repertoires. For each V-J combination, a TCR clonal expansion and chaos score was defined as F50 clonal expansion divided by the chaos observed in the TCRdist matrix. Welch's t-statistics and random forest were used to reduce the features to approximately 13 V-J combinations, which were then used as input to a naive Bayes classifier. The similarity between thyroid and blood repertoires was quantified using the Morisita-Horn index. TCRdb redid the processing of the public reads, applying fastp at Q25 and MiXCR, and retained in-frame beta chains. Entries are consolidated by CDR3 protein sequence, retaining the most common genes and DNA. The V and J calls reflect TCRdb's pipeline rather than the authors' work. The sample yields approximately 160,000 distinct CDR3 sequences; roughly 36% were counted once. The ten top clones hold approximately 8.9% of the sample.

Patients with ophthalmopathy had moderately to severely active disease, with a Clinical Activity Score of 3 or more, a NOSPECS grade of 4 or more, and a disease duration of less than 3 months. Patients with other autoimmune diseases, uncontrolled infections, pregnancy or lactation were excluded from the study. Clinical symptoms, serum thyroxine, TRAb, thyroid ultrasound and orbital computed tomography formed the basis of the diagnosis. PBMCs were isolated from about 9 ml of fresh peripheral blood by Ficoll-Paque density gradient centrifugation. Total RNA was extracted using Trizol reagent, and RNA quality was checked on an Agilent 2100 Bioanalyzer. The source material was peripheral blood. The sequence was obtained from a man aged 25-40 years with Graves' ophthalmopathy. Donor details come from another sample of the same person, matched by shared clones.

The bases read TGTGCCATCAGAGATGAAGAGACCCAGTACTTC. Its translation reads: CAIRDEETQYF. The V and J segments used are TRBV10-3 and TRBJ2-5; the D gene remains uncertain. Including the terminal cysteine and phenylalanine, the CDR3 comprises 11 residues. This entry keeps only the CDR3 DNA: 33 bases, framed from base 1. V is clipped by 6 bases and J by 3 bases, and the sequence between their germline boundaries is 5 bases long. From a lookup of the germline V gene, CDR1 and CDR2 are ENHRY and SYGVKD.